Listed here are 9 T cell receptor beta chains from one sample, sequenced in a study of spatial heterogeneity in lung cancer. Time point indicated: blood at routine non-recurrence follow-up after resection. TCRdb independently ran MiXCR on the 5' RACE reads; one entry per CDR3 protein. Of about 110,000 distinct CDR3 sequences in the sample, more than 10% were seen once. Source: PBMCs, taken at follow-up. The receptors shown here come from a female donor with early-stage non-small cell lung cancer.

The chain links TRBV6-2 or TRBV6-3 to TRBJ1-1; no clear D. CDR1 and CDR2 from the germline V gene are MNHEY and SVGEGT. This CDR3 has 14 amino acids. V was cut by 2 bases and J by 5 bases, with 12 bases left in between. The CDR3 is CASSYPEGRTEAFF. The CDR3 DNA sequence: TGTGCCAGCAGTTACCCCGAGGGAAGGACTGAAGCTTTCTTT.

This clonotype occurred many times. V is TRBV29-1 and J is TRBJ2-3; D call uncertain. This CDR3 contains 11 residues. Deletions cut 6 bases from V and 5 bases from J, with 9 bases between. From germline, CDR1 is SQVTM and CDR2 ANQGSEA. The CDR3 region is CSVEDRDTQYF. The CDR3 DNA reads as TGCAGCGTCGAGGACCGAGATACGCAGTATTTT.

Ten or more counts support this clonotype. The chain links TRBV29-1 to TRBJ1-1; TRBD1 matches at 8 bases. The V gene's germline CDR1 is SQVTM and CDR2 ANQGSEA. The CDR3 covers 11 residues. In nucleotides, the CDR3 is TGCATTGGGACAGGTGGGACTGAAGCTTTCTTT. It translates to CIGTGGTEAFF.

This chain links TRBV7-6 with TRBJ1-1; weak D call: TRBD1 (6 bases). The length of the CDR3 is 14 residues. Trimming took 5 bases from V and 1 from J, leaving 11 bases between them. The germline V gene has CDR1 SGHVS and CDR2 FNYEAQ. The CDR3 sequence: CASSPTDRNTEAFF. The CDR3 nucleotides read TGTGCCAGCAGCCCTACGGACAGGAACACTGAAGCTTTCTTT.

The chain has TRBV12-3 or TRBV12-4 and TRBJ1-1; maybe TRBD1 (5 bases). Trimming took 5 bases from V and 11 from J, leaving 21 bases between them. The CDR3 has 14 amino acids. The CDR3 nucleotides read TGTGCCAGCAGTACCCCGGGGACCTCTAGTACGGCTTTCTTT. Translated, it gives CASSTPGTSSTAFF.

V and J are TRBV28 and TRBJ2-5; TRBD2 might be the D (6 bases). This CDR3 has 14 amino acids. Between the trimmed V and J ends, which lost 6 bases and 2 bases, there was a span of 13 bases. Per the germline V gene, CDR1 is MDHEN and CDR2 is SYDVKM. The CDR3 region is CASSFPGLQETQYF. For the CDR3, the DNA is TGTGCCAGCAGCTTCCCGGGACTTCAAGAGACCCAGTACTTC.

This clonotype was counted ten times or more. The J gene is TRBJ1-2, the V gene TRBV28; D gene unclear. The CDR3 loop spans 13 amino acids. CDR1 and CDR2 from the germline V gene are MDHEN and SYDVKM. The V gene lost 3 bases and the J gene lost 2 bases, with 7 bases spanning the gap. CDR3 amino acids: CASSFPANYGYTF. CDR3 bases: TGTGCCAGCAGTTTTCCGGCAAACTATGGCTACACCTTC.

This chain joins TRBV2 and TRBJ1-5; no clear D gene. Germline CDR1 SNHLY, CDR2 FYNNEI. Between the trimmed V and J ends, which lost 4 bases and 2 bases, there was a span of 12 bases. The CDR3 runs 15 residues. CDR3 protein: CASSGQPRGNQPQHF. CDR3 DNA: TGTGCCAGCAGTGGGCAGCCAAGGGGCAATCAGCCCCAGCATTTT.

This clonotype has only a few counts. The chain couples TRBV2 to TRBJ2-1, with D uncertain. The CDR3 contains 16 residues. Trimming stripped 5 bases from V and 2 bases from J, with 16 bases between. Germline values: CDR1 SNHLY, CDR2 FYNNEI. CDR3 sequence (DNA): TGTGCCAGCAGTCTGGCCCTTCATGCCCCCTACAATGAGCAGTTCTTC. Amino acid sequence: CASSLALHAPYNEQFF.